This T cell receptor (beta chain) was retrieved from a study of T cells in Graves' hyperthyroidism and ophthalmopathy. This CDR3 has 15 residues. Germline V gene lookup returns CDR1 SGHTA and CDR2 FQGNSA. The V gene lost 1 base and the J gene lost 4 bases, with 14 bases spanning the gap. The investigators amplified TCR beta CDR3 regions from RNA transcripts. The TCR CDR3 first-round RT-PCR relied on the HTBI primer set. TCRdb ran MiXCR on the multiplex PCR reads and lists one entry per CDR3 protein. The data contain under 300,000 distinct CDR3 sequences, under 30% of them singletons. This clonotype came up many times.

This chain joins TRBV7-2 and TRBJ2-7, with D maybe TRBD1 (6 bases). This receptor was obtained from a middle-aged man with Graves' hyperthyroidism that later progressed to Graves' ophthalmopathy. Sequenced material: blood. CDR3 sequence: CASSLEWDTLYEQYF. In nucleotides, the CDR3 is TGTGCCAGCAGCTTAGAGTGGGACACTCTATACGAGCAGTACTTC.